This paragraph covers one TCR beta chain sequence. Trimming shortened V by 5 bases and J by 4 bases, and 10 bases separated the two germline ends. Germline-derived CDR1 and CDR2 are GTSNPN and SVGIG (reference sequence). The CDR3 is made up of 12 amino acids. The data originate from a study of shared clonotypes between healthy human individuals. The table came from immunoSEQ multiplex PCR; TCRdb's copy has only in-frame clones and leaves some out. The sample has roughly 2 million clones; 90% to 97% are singletons. The gene calls are TRBV30 and TRBJ2-3; D is ambiguous. The sequence derives from a man between 18 and 29 years old in good health. What was sequenced was naive CD4+ T cells sorted from blood. The subset is: CD45RA+ positively selected. CDR3 sequence (DNA): TGTGCCTGGTGCCCGTTTGCAGATACGCAGTATTTT. This sequence encodes CAWCPFADTQYF.